Listed below are T cell receptor beta chains from one sample, sequenced in a study of type 1 regulatory T cells. TCRdb reanalysed the reads using MiXCR and keeps one entry per CDR3 protein. The sample includes 90,000 to 100,000 distinct CDR3 sequences, around a third seen only once; the top ten take about 2.4%. Sequencing was done on a sample of CD4+ T cells, either the whole sample or a sorted fraction (not recorded which). The origin of the receptors is a human donor in good health. Both conserved end residues are part of each CDR3. D genes are given only for firm matches. The size entry is marked missing in some rows and otherwise reads once, few, many or a size class.

j_call | v_call | clone_size | d_call | cdr3_aa | cdr3_nt
TRBJ2-4 | TRBV7-2 | NA | TRBD2 | CASSSLAGGGNIQYF | TGTGCCAGCAGCTCCTTAGCGGGAGGAGGAAACATTCAGTACTTC
TRBJ2-1 | TRBV28 | NA | NA | CAARGVNEQFF | TGTGCCGCAAGGGGGGTTAATGAGCAGTTCTTC
TRBJ2-7 | TRBV7-3 | few | TRBD2 | CASSLTGSGSKEYF | TGTGCCAGCAGCTTAACGGGTAGCGGGAGTAAGGAGTACTTC
TRBJ1-2 | TRBV20-1 | few | NA | CSASLSAIMGGYTF | TGCAGTGCTAGCCTGTCTGCCATCATGGGGGGCTACACCTTC
TRBJ2-7 | TRBV20-1 | few | TRBD2 | CSARDLRLNSGRAPYEQYF | TGCAGTGCTAGAGACCTCAGATTAAATAGCGGGAGGGCCCCCTACGAGCAGTACTTC
TRBJ2-5 | TRBV3-1 | NA | NA | CASSHPGHLRTQYF | TGTGCCAGCAGCCATCCGGGACACCTCCGGACCCAGTACTTC
TRBJ2-1 | TRBV7-8 | NA | NA | CASSLGMGNEQFF | TGTGCCAGCAGCTTAGGGATGGGAAACGAGCAGTTCTTC
TRBJ2-2 | TRBV11-2 | NA | NA | CASSLGASVLRANTGELFF | TGTGCCAGCAGCTTAGGTGCCTCGGTCCTCCGCGCGAACACCGGGGAGCTGTTTTTT
TRBJ1-4 | TRBV7-9 | NA | TRBD1 | CASSRGQGEEKLFF | TGTGCCAGCAGCCGGGGACAGGGGGAAGAAAAACTGTTTTTT
TRBJ1-1 | TRBV7-6 | NA | TRBD1 | CASSLGTGARNTEAFF | TGTGCCAGCAGCTTAGGTACAGGGGCCAGGAACACTGAAGCTTTCTTT
TRBJ1-4 | TRBV7-2 | few | NA | CASSLEEGALFF | TGTGCCAGCAGCTTAGAGGAGGGTGCCCTGTTTTTT
TRBJ2-1 | TRBV24-1 | few | TRBD2 | CATSDPSGNYNEQFF | TGTGCCACCAGTGATCCTAGCGGGAACTACAATGAGCAGTTCTTC
TRBJ2-4 | TRBV5-4 | NA | NA | CASSFSRSKNIQYF | TGTGCCAGCAGCTTTTCGCGGTCCAAAAACATTCAGTACTTC
TRBJ1-6 | TRBV7-2 | NA | TRBD1 | CASSLLMGTAPLHF | TGTGCCAGCAGCTTATTAATGGGGACAGCGCCCCTCCACTTT
TRBJ2-3 | TRBV29-1 | NA | NA | CSVDMADTQYF | TGCAGCGTTGATATGGCAGATACGCAGTATTTT
TRBJ2-2 | TRBV7-8 | NA | NA | CASSLYRNTGELFF | TGTGCCAGCAGCTTGTACAGGAACACCGGGGAGCTGTTTTTT
TRBJ2-3 | TRBV12-3/TRBV12-4 | NA | NA | CASNRVPSTDTQYF | TGTGCCAGCAACCGGGTTCCTAGCACAGATACGCAGTATTTT
TRBJ2-1 | TRBV9 | few | NA | CASSVNSNEQFF | TGTGCCAGCAGCGTAAATTCAAATGAGCAGTTCTTC
TRBJ2-3 | TRBV4-3 | NA | NA | CASSRLHFTDTQYF | TGCGCCAGCAGCCGACTACATTTCACAGATACGCAGTATTTT
TRBJ2-5 | TRBV7-9 | few | NA | CASSFRGEWGETQYF | TGTGCCAGCAGCTTTAGAGGGGAGTGGGGAGAGACCCAGTACTTC